The next 20 T cell receptor beta chains were all read from a single sample in a study of CD8 T cells in Susac syndrome. Reverse transcription of 0.5 to 1 ug RNA was performed with random hexamers. TCRdb recomputed calls from the immunoSEQ multiplex PCR reads with MiXCR, one row per CDR3 protein. This sample carries some 450,000 distinct CDR3 sequences, more than 80% of them seen once, and the ten largest clones take approximately 0.12%. Sequenced sample: CD8+ T cells from PBMCs. The origin of the receptors is a human donor with multiple sclerosis.

This chain joins TRBV20-1 and TRBJ2-7; D remains ambiguous. V was shortened by 5 bases and J by 0 bases, with 8 bases between the two germline ends. Germline CDR1 and CDR2: DFQATT and SNEGSKA (reference sequence). This CDR3 has 12 amino acids. The CDR3 sequence is CSADGPSYEQYF. The CDR3 DNA reads TGCAGTGCTGATGGTCCCTCCTACGAGCAGTACTTC.

The chain combines TRBV5-4 with TRBJ2-1; D possibly corresponds to TRBD2 (6 bases). The CDR3 extends over 15 amino acids. Germline assignment: CDR1 SGHNT and CDR2 YYREEE (reference sequence). Deletions cut 4 bases from V and 9 bases from J, with 20 bases between. This CDR3 reads CASSLIMTSLVEQFF. As DNA, the CDR3 is TGTGCCAGCAGCCTCATAATGACTAGTCTTGTTGAGCAGTTCTTC.

This chain joins TRBV6-5 and TRBJ2-7; TRBD1 aligns across 8 bases. The length of the CDR3 is 13 residues. Germline V gene sequence: CDR1 MNHEY, CDR2 SVGAGI. J gave up 5 bases and V 2 bases, and 2 bases lay outside the gene matches. The CDR3 loop reads CASSYQGAHEQYF. The CDR3 DNA reads as TGTGCCAGCAGTTACCAGGGGGCCCACGAGCAGTACTTC.

The rearrangement links TRBV5-1 to TRBJ2-1; 9 nucleotides line up with TRBD1. Germline V gives CDR1 SGHRS, CDR2 YFSETQ. The CDR3 contains 15 residues. The ends lost 4 bases at V and 5 bases at J; junction bases unmatched: 7. The CDR3 sequence is CASSPIGTGNNEQFF. CDR3 nucleotides: TGCGCCAGCAGCCCCATAGGGACAGGGAACAATGAGCAGTTCTTC.

The J gene is TRBJ1-3, the V gene TRBV12-3 or TRBV12-4; tentative D call: TRBD1 (6 bases). There are 14 residues in the CDR3. Trimming cost V 4 bases and J 8 bases, with 15 bases left between them. CDR3 DNA sequence: TGTGCCAGCAGTTCCCCCGGGGGCCGGGACACCATATATTTT. Translating gives CASSSPGGRDTIYF.

Details on this clonotype: Germline and junction disagree at one end, which may indicate a read error. This rearrangement joins TRBV7-8 to TRBJ2-7; D is perhaps TRBD2 (6 bases). CDR3 size: 15 residues. From germline, CDR1 is SGHVS and CDR2 FQNEAQ. CDR3 coding DNA: TGTGCCAGCAGCTTAATCGGGACTGATTACTACGAGCAGTGCTTC. Translating gives CASSLIGTDYYEQCF.

The rearrangement uses TRBV18 and TRBJ2-1; weak D call: TRBD2 (6 bases). Germline V gives CDR1 KGHSH, CDR2 LQKENI. The V and J ends lost 3 bases and 9 bases respectively, with 24 bases between them. The CDR3 is 17 amino acids. DNA for the CDR3: TGTGCCAGCTCACCCGGTTTGGGGGGATCCTTCGGCAGTGAGCAGTTCTTC. Amino acid sequence: CASSPGLGGSFGSEQFF.

For the CDR3, the DNA is TGTGCCAGCAGCTTAAACAGAGATCCCGATCCCGTGGTAAAGGAAGCTTTCTTT. Protein sequence: CASSLNRDPDPVVKEAFF. This chain connects TRBV11-2 to TRBJ1-1; D uncertain. Germline V gene data show CDR1 as SGHAT and CDR2 as FQNNGV. V lost 2 bases, J lost 8 bases, and 27 bases lay in between. The length of the CDR3 is 18 residues.

The V call is TRBV7-6, the J call TRBJ1-1, with 7 positions matching TRBD1. V trimming: 5 bases; J trimming: 4 bases; junction bases outside the gene matches: 10. The length of the CDR3 is 15 residues. Germline-derived CDR1 and CDR2 are SGHVS and FNYEAQ. CDR3 sequence: CASSPWTGEATEAFF. The DNA of the CDR3 is TGTGCCAGCAGCCCCTGGACAGGAGAGGCCACTGAAGCTTTCTTT.

This clonotype appeared a few times. The chain is built from TRBV28 and TRBJ2-7; 9 nucleotides line up with TRBD2. CDR1 and CDR2 from the germline V gene are MDHEN and SYDVKM. The J segment lost 6 bases and the V segment lost 4 bases, leaving 7 bases of the junction unmatched. The CDR3 runs 14 residues. The CDR3 loop reads CASSSAGGPLEQYF. CDR3 DNA sequence: TGTGCCAGCAGTTCGGCGGGAGGGCCGCTCGAGCAGTACTTC.

V is TRBV18 and J is TRBJ2-2; no clear D. Between the trimmed V and J ends, which lost 2 bases and 7 bases, there was a span of 5 bases. Germline CDR1 is KGHSH and CDR2 is LQKENI. The CDR3 totals 12 residues. The CDR3 here is CASSPFGGELFF. The CDR3 bases are TGTGCCAGCTCACCATTCGGCGGGGAGCTGTTTTTT.

This rearrangement joins TRBV4-1 to TRBJ1-2; D gene ambiguous. Germline CDR1 and CDR2: MGHRA and YSYEKL. There are 15 residues in the CDR3. Deletions cut 1 base from V and 3 bases from J, with 12 bases between. In DNA form, the CDR3 reads TGCGCCAGCAGCCAAGTTAAGGGAGCGGACTATGGCTACACCTTC. Its translation is CASSQVKGADYGYTF.

Only a few counts were recorded for this clonotype. The V call is TRBV27, the J call TRBJ1-1; 9 nucleotides agree with TRBD1. Germline V gene lookup returns CDR1 MNHEY and CDR2 SMNVEV (reference sequence). V shed 3 bases and J 5 bases; nucleotides not matched to a gene: 1. This CDR3 has 13 amino acids. The CDR3 DNA follows: TGTGCCAGCAGTTTCGGGACAGGGACTGAAGCTTTCTTT. Translation gives CASSFGTGTEAFF.

The chain employs TRBV25-1 and TRBJ2-5, with D uncertain. V was trimmed by 2 bases and J by 0 bases, leaving 7 bases between them. From germline, CDR1 is MGHDK and CDR2 SYGVNS. CDR3 size: 14 residues. The CDR3 loop reads CASSEPVNQETQYF. CDR3 sequence (DNA): TGTGCCAGCAGTGAACCTGTTAACCAAGAGACCCAGTACTTC. Filled out from reference TRBV25-1 and TRBJ2-5, the complete variable domain reads EADIYQTPRYLVIGTGKKITLECSQTMGHDKMYWYQQDPGMELHLIHYSYGVNSTEKGDLSSESTVSRIRTEHFPLTLESARPSHTSQYLCASSEPVNQETQYFGPGTRLLVL.

As to this clonotype: This sequence may be a read error, since a much larger clone differs from it by one base. The gene calls are TRBV10-3 and TRBJ1-1; D is uncertain. The CDR3 sequence is 11 residues long. Germline CDR1 is ENHRY and CDR2 is SYGVKD. The V and J ends lost 2 bases and 2 bases respectively, with 0 bases between them. This CDR3 reads CAISENTEAFF. CDR3 nucleotide sequence: TGTGCCATCAGTGAGAACACTGAAGCTTTCTTT.

The chain carries TRBV4-1 and TRBJ2-2, with D maybe TRBD1 (6 bases). From germline, CDR1 is MGHRA and CDR2 YSYEKL. The V end was cut by 2 bases, the J end by 3 bases, with 10 bases between. The CDR3 contains 15 residues. The CDR3 is CASSQNRDYTGELFF. In nucleotides, the CDR3 is TGCGCCAGCAGCCAAAACAGGGATTACACCGGGGAGCTGTTTTTT.

The chain joins TRBV2 to TRBJ2-7, with 10 bases fitting TRBD2. The V gene's germline CDR1 is SNHLY and CDR2 FYNNEI. The CDR3 length is 15 residues. V shed 6 bases, J shed 2 bases, and the junction held 7 bases outside the gene matches. In DNA form, the CDR3 reads TGTGCCAGCAGCCAAACTAGCGGGGCTCCCTACGAGCAGTACTTC. It codes for CASSQTSGAPYEQYF.

The gene calls are TRBV7-6 and TRBJ1-5; TRBD1 agrees at 7 bases. CDR3 length: 15 residues. The germline V gene has CDR1 SGHVS and CDR2 FNYEAQ. V dropped 1 base and J dropped 3; count of bases not matched to a gene: 3. CDR3 sequence: CASSLGGGYNQPQHF. Written as DNA, the CDR3 is TGTGCCAGCAGCTTAGGAGGGGGCTACAATCAGCCCCAGCATTTT. Drawing the rest from reference TRBV7-6 and TRBJ1-5, the complete variable domain is GAGVSQSPRYKVTKRGQDVALRCDPISGHVSLYWYRQALGQGPEFLTYFNYEAQQDKSGLPNDRFSAERPEGSISTLTIQRTEQRDSAMYRCASSLGGGYNQPQHFGDGTRLSIL.

The chain links TRBV20-1 to TRBJ2-5, with 15 nucleotides matching TRBD2. V was clipped by 1 base and J by 3 bases; unmatched bases: 15. Germline V gene data show CDR1 as DFQATT and CDR2 as SNEGSKA (reference sequence). The CDR3 loop spans 20 amino acids. CDR3 region: CSARGGGLAGGPGPKETQYF. Written as DNA, the CDR3 is TGCAGTGCTAGAGGCGGGGGACTAGCGGGAGGCCCCGGACCAAAAGAGACCCAGTACTTC.

The gene calls are TRBV29-1 and TRBJ1-1; no clear D gene. This CDR3 spans 12 amino acids. CDR1 and CDR2 (germline): SQVTM, ANQGSEA. Trimming cost V 4 bases and J 1 base, with 7 bases left between them. The CDR3 bases are TGCAGCGTTGGGGATCCGAACACTGAAGCTTTCTTT. Protein sequence: CSVGDPNTEAFF.